These T cell receptor beta chains were read from a single sample in a study of cytomegalovirus exposure and HLA in healthy donors. Clones were read by immunoSEQ multiplex PCR, and TCRdb kept only the in-frame ones, dropping some. The data contain 150,000 or so clones, 70% to 80% of them seen just once; the ten biggest clones take up 7.7%. Sequencing was performed on PBMCs. The source is a man aged 25-40 years in good health and CMV-seropositive. Each CDR3 is given with its conserved first and last residue. D genes are given only for firm matches. Clone size appears in some rows only: once, few, many, or a class for an expanded clone.

size	J	D	V	CDR3	DNA
few	TRBJ1-1	-	TRBV18	CASSRGMNTEAFF	TGTGCCAGCTCACGCGGCATGAACACTGAAGCTTTCTTT
once	TRBJ2-7	-	TRBV5-1	CASSRVASSDEQYF	TGCGCCAGCAGTCGGGTCGCCTCATCGGACGAGCAGTACTTC
-	TRBJ2-7	TRBD2	TRBV27	CASTRLAGATYEQYF	TGTGCCAGCACCCGACTAGCGGGAGCCACCTACGAGCAGTACTTC
few	TRBJ1-5	-	TRBV6-5	CASRMSSNQPQHF	TGTGCCAGCAGAATGAGTAGCAATCAGCCCCAGCATTTT
-	TRBJ1-5	-	TRBV28	CASRVMGRLDQPQHF	TGTGCCAGCAGGGTTATGGGGCGCCTCGATCAGCCCCAGCATTTT
few	TRBJ2-2	TRBD2	TRBV10-3	CAISELAATGELFF	TGTGCCATCAGTGAACTAGCGGCCACCGGGGAGCTGTTTTTT
-	TRBJ2-3	TRBD1	TRBV30	CAWVQGVSTDTQYF	TGTGCCTGGGTACAGGGGGTTAGCACAGATACGCAGTATTTT
once	TRBJ1-4	TRBD1	TRBV30	CAWSVQGVGEKLFF	TGTGCCTGGAGTGTACAGGGGGTAGGTGAAAAACTGTTTTTT
-	TRBJ2-1	TRBD2	TRBV10-2	CASSLAGFPANEQFF	TGCGCCAGCAGCCTAGCGGGATTTCCAGCCAATGAGCAGTTCTTC
-	TRBJ1-2	TRBD1	TRBV9	CASSSHETGQSYGYTF	TGTGCCAGCAGCTCCCATGAAACGGGACAGTCCTATGGCTACACCTTC
-	TRBJ1-1	-	TRBV30	CAWSVGEVGTEAFF	TGTGCCTGGAGTGTAGGCGAGGTTGGCACTGAAGCTTTCTTT
-	TRBJ1-1	TRBD1	TRBV18	CASSPPMGQGRRNTEAFF	TGTGCCAGCTCACCACCGATGGGACAGGGCCGCCGGAACACTGAAGCTTTCTTT
-	TRBJ2-1	TRBD2	TRBV18	CASSLTGWEGEQFF	TGTGCCAGCTCACTGACGGGTTGGGAGGGTGAGCAGTTCTTC
-	TRBJ1-5	TRBD1	TRBV19	CASSPDRVEQPQHF	TGTGCCAGTAGTCCCGACAGGGTAGAACAGCCCCAGCATTTT
-	TRBJ1-3	-	TRBV6-5	CASSYGTASGNTIYF	TGTGCCAGCAGTTACGGCACAGCCTCTGGAAACACCATATATTTT
-	TRBJ2-6	TRBD1	TRBV5-5	CASSLTGSGTGISGANVLTF	TGTGCCAGCAGCTTGACGGGTTCCGGGACAGGGATCTCTGGGGCCAACGTCCTGACTTTC
-	TRBJ2-5	TRBD1	TRBV29-1	CSAADRAQETQYF	TGCAGCGCCGCCGACAGGGCACAAGAGACCCAGTACTTC
-	TRBJ2-1	-	TRBV28	CASSFRRESGGEQFF	TGTGCCAGCAGTTTCCGCCGGGAGTCTGGCGGTGAGCAGTTCTTC
-	TRBJ2-7	-	TRBV15	CATSRERLHLYEQYF	TGTGCCACCAGCAGAGAAAGACTCCACCTCTACGAGCAGTACTTC
-	TRBJ1-6	TRBD1	TRBV2	CASRDRSGNNSPLHF	TGTGCCAGCAGGGACAGGTCAGGAAATAATTCACCCCTCCACTTT
once	TRBJ2-3	-	TRBV30	CAWGVGGSTDTQYF	TGTGCCTGGGGGGTAGGAGGTAGCACAGATACGCAGTATTTT
-	TRBJ1-4	-	TRBV27	CASSLNPGEKLFF	TGTGCCAGCAGTTTAAATCCCGGTGAAAAACTGTTTTTT
few	TRBJ2-7	TRBD2	TRBV29-1	CSVVSGGYEQYF	TGCAGCGTTGTTAGCGGGGGGTACGAGCAGTACTTC
once	TRBJ2-6	TRBD1	TRBV5-5	CASSLDRDSGANVLTF	TGTGCCAGCAGCCTGGACAGGGACTCTGGGGCCAACGTCCTGACTTTC